This T cell receptor (beta chain) was sequenced in a study of blood T cell repertoires in COVID-19. Study context: T cells, B-cell-depleted T cells, or PBMCs supplied cDNA or gDNA.

In the authors' methods: Researchers report that nucleated cell counts were estimated from reference gene primer amplification. Only in-frame clones appear in the TCRdb table, and some are missing; sequencing was by immunoSEQ multiplex PCR. For V, J and clone size, that table is used; D and trimming come from the DNA. The sample consists of 200,000 or so clones, about nine tenths of them appearing once. The sequence was obtained from a woman between 45 and 65 years old with acute or convalescent COVID-19. Sequenced sample: peripheral blood.

CDR3 in DNA: TGCGCCAGCAGCCCTCTTCCTAGCGGGGGTCTCTCCTACAATGAGCAGTTCTTC. It encodes CASSPLPSGGLSYNEQFF. This chain joins TRBV5-1 and TRBJ2-1, with 10 bases matching TRBD2. CDR3 size: 18 residues. The junction had 10 bases not matched to a gene; V was cut back by 4 bases and J by 0 bases. Germline CDR1 is SGHRS and CDR2 is YFSETQ.